This T cell receptor (beta chain) was identified during a study of beta chain features in type 1 diabetes. Looking at the study overall: Patients looked much like healthy donors when it came to age, gender and cell yields.

Concerning this clone: Its matching antigen is unknown.

There are 19 residues in the CDR3. V dropped 1 base and J dropped 0 bases, with 21 bases sitting between them. CDR1 LNHNV and CDR2 YYDKDF come from the germline V gene (reference sequence). Reverse transcription of all isolated RNA meant that expressed TCRB transcripts were sequenced. Libraries were prepared by immunoSEQ multiplex PCR; TCRdb keeps only in-frame clonotypes and omits some of them. The sample has 600,000 or so clones, under 15% seen once. General study results and limits: Significant though moderate, a shortening of TCRB CDR3s appeared in all four CD4+ subsets of Type 1 diabetes patients. VDJ junctions from patients with type 1 diabetes contained fewer insertions and more deletions.

The TCR comes from a man in his thirties or forties with type 1 diabetes. Sequencing was carried out using naive CD4+ T cells from blood. This chain uses TRBV15 with TRBJ2-5; D ambiguous. CDR3 loop: CATSRGSSTLFGYQETQYF. DNA for the CDR3: TGTGCCACCAGCAGAGGTAGCAGCACTCTCTTCGGGTACCAAGAGACCCAGTACTTC.